This T cell receptor (beta chain) stems from a study of blood T cell repertoires in COVID-19. Recruitment covered roughly 24 US areas and drew participants whose ages spanned about 18 to 89 years. J was trimmed by 1 base and V by 7 bases; bases with no gene match: 8. This CDR3 comprises 16 residues. Germline lookup yields CDR1 LGHNT and CDR2 FRNRAP. Some clones are missing from TCRdb's copy, which holds only in-frame ones; the method was immunoSEQ multiplex PCR. The sample lists over 250,000 clones; around nine tenths were seen once. Input material: PBMCs or T cells enriched from blood (not recorded which). The TCR sequence derives from a woman aged 55-75 years in a cohort exposed to, infected with or recovered from COVID-19 (not recorded which). The chain has TRBV12-5 and TRBJ2-2; 8 bases map to TRBD1. This CDR3 is CASATTGAKNTGELFF. CDR3 in DNA: TGTGCTAGTGCCACGACAGGGGCCAAGAACACCGGGGAGCTGTTTTTT.